This TCR beta chain was documented in a study of shared clonotypes between healthy human individuals. Study background: The donor pool was made up of two women and three men aged 18 to 49.

The CDR3 covers 14 residues. CDR1 SGHVS and CDR2 FNYEAQ come from the germline V gene. The V and J ends lost 3 bases and 2 bases respectively, with 7 bases between them. Regarding the study as a whole: Researchers found naive subsets generally carried larger estimated richness than memory subsets. When naive CD4 clonotypes were compared across several donors, roughly 4.9% were shared.

The naive CD8 subset, CD45RO-negative cells positively selected for CCR7, excluded terminally differentiated effector memory CD45RA+ cells. As regards this clone: Its antigen remains unidentified.

TCRdb's table, derived via immunoSEQ multiplex PCR, lists solely in-frame clones and lacks some. The table shows about 2.2 million clones, with roughly 95% occurring only once. Material for sequencing was naive CD8+ T cells from PBMCs. The clonotype originates from a man between 18 and 29 years old in good health. Some clones in this sample may be carry-over from other donors' samples. This chain connects TRBV7-6 to TRBJ1-4; tentatively, D is TRBD1 (5 bases). DNA of the CDR3: TGTGCCAGCAGCTTGGGGGGGACTAATGAAAAACTGTTTTTT. Its translation: CASSLGGTNEKLFF.